These 19 T cell receptor beta chains were all obtained from the same sample, sequenced in a study of blood T cell repertoires in COVID-19. Measured with immunoSEQ multiplex PCR; TCRdb has only the in-frame clones, and not every one. The sample carries under 45,000 clones, 80% to 90% recorded once. The sample was peripheral blood. The receptors stem from a man aged 40-55 years with active COVID-19.

The genes are TRBV19 and TRBJ1-5; D is perhaps TRBD1 (5 bases). V lost 3 bases, J lost 3 bases, and 18 bases lay in between. In germline, CDR1 is LNHDA, CDR2 SQIVND (reference sequence). The CDR3 loop spans 17 amino acids. This chain's CDR3 is CASSIGGSGRINQPQHF. The CDR3 nucleotides are TGTGCCAGTAGTATTGGAGGCTCAGGGAGGATCAATCAGCCCCAGCATTTT.

In the case of this clone: The junction departs from germline at one end; a sequencing error may be responsible. The V and J genes are TRBV2 and TRBJ1-1; unclear D gene. CDR1 and CDR2 (germline): SNHLY, FYNNEI. The CDR3 runs 13 residues. The CDR3 sequence is CASRTAPGPEVFF. The CDR3 DNA sequence: TGTGCCAGCAGAACGGCCCCTGGGCCTGAAGTTTTCTTT.

The chain joins TRBV18 to TRBJ1-4, with D possibly being TRBD1 (6 bases). The CDR3 runs to 17 residues. Looked up from germline, CDR1 is KGHSH and CDR2 is LQKENI. Trimming cost V 1 base and J 0 bases, with 12 bases left between them. The CDR3 loop is CASSPRSRTATNEKLFF. The CDR3 bases are TGTGCCAGCTCACCACGGTCTCGGACAGCAACTAATGAAAAACTGTTTTTT. The full variable domain, rest sourced from reference TRBV18 and TRBJ1-4, is NAGVMQNPRHLVRRRGQEARLRCSPMKGHSHVYWYRQLPEEGLKFMVYLQKENIIDESGMPKERFSAEFPKEGPSILRIQQVVRGDSAAYFCASSPRSRTATNEKLFFGSGTQLSVL.

This clone was seen only once. The J gene is TRBJ2-1, the V gene TRBV28; TRBD2 matches 9 bases. The CDR3 extends over 15 amino acids. Trimming cost V 1 base and J 8 bases; bases outside gene matches: 6. The germline gives CDR1 MDHEN, CDR2 SYDVKM. CDR3 sequence: CASSLSLAGRYEQFF. The CDR3, as DNA: TGTGCCAGCAGTTTATCGCTAGCGGGAAGGTATGAGCAGTTCTTC.

The chain couples TRBV7-9 to TRBJ1-2; perhaps TRBD1 as D (6 bases). Between the trimmed V and J ends, which lost 5 bases and 0 bases, there was a span of 13 bases. The germline V gene has CDR1 SEHNR and CDR2 FQNEAQ (reference sequence). CDR3 length equals 15 residues. Here the CDR3 DNA reads TGTGCCAGCAGCAACCGAGGACAGACTAACTATGGCTACACCTTC. Encoded protein: CASSNRGQTNYGYTF. The whole variable domain, filled in from reference TRBV7-9 and TRBJ1-2, reads DTGVSQNPRHKITKRGQNVTFRCDPISEHNRLYWYRQTLGQGPEFLTYFQNEAQLEKSRLLSDRFSAERPKGSFSTLEIQRTEQGDSAMYLCASSNRGQTNYGYTFGSGTRLTVV.

The chain uses TRBV9 and TRBJ1-1; a weak D match, TRBD1 (5 bases). This CDR3 spans 14 amino acids. CDR1 and CDR2 from the germline V gene are SGDLS and YYNGEE. V lost 0 bases and J 1 base, leaving 7 bases between the germline ends. CDR3 nucleotide sequence: TGTGCCAGCAGCGTAGATGGACAGAACACTGAAGCTTTCTTT. It translates to CASSVDGQNTEAFF.

The chain combines TRBV15 with TRBJ2-7; no clear D gene. Germline V CDR1 and CDR2: LNHNV, YYDKDF (reference sequence). The CDR3 sequence is 19 residues long. Trimming left V 5 bases short and J 4 bases short, with 30 bases between. The CDR3 nucleotides are TGTGCCACCAGCGACCATTCTCCTGACCCCCTCGGCGGTTGGTACGAGCAGTACTTC. It translates to CATSDHSPDPLGGWYEQYF.

A few counts support this clone. The chain combines TRBV19 with TRBJ1-2, with D unresolved. The CDR3 is made up of 14 amino acids. From germline, CDR1 is LNHDA and CDR2 SQIVND (reference sequence). V lost 5 bases to trimming and J lost 9 bases, with 19 bases between them. The CDR3 bases are TGTGCCAGTAGTTCCCTGGGTGAACAGCAGAGCTACACCTTC. It encodes CASSSLGEQQSYTF.

This clone appeared a single time. In DNA form, the CDR3 reads TGTGCCAGCAGCTTAATTTTGGGGGGATCCGGGGAGCTGTTTTTT. Translated, it gives CASSLILGGSGELFF. The chain employs TRBV7-3 and TRBJ2-2, with TRBD2 as a possible D gene (6 bases). Trimming left V 1 base short and J 6 bases short, with 12 bases between. This CDR3 has 15 residues. Germline assignment: CDR1 SGHTA and CDR2 FQGTGA.

V gene TRBV5-4 combines with J gene TRBJ2-2; D is unresolved. CDR1 is SGHNT and CDR2 is YYREEE in the germline V gene (reference sequence). The ends were cut back, 0 bases at V and 6 bases at J, with 12 bases in the middle. CDR3 length: 15 amino acids. CDR3 DNA sequence: TGTGCCAGCAGCTTGGGATCGCGCGGAGCCGGGGAGCTGTTTTTT. This encodes CASSLGSRGAGELFF.

The CDR3 here is CASLRTGGTSYGYTF. The CDR3 DNA sequence: TGTGCCAGCCTCCGGACAGGGGGCACCTCCTATGGCTACACCTTC. The chain is built from TRBV28 and TRBJ1-2; 11 nucleotides line up with TRBD1. V was clipped by 8 bases and J by 4 bases; unmatched bases: 9. Germline loops: CDR1 MDHEN, CDR2 SYDVKM. The CDR3 runs to 15 residues.

The rearrangement uses TRBV4-1 and TRBJ2-2; 7 bases match TRBD2. Trimming removed 0 bases from V and 5 bases from J; junction bases left unmatched: 12. The germline V gene has CDR1 MGHRA and CDR2 YSYEKL. The CDR3 has 18 residues. In nucleotides, the CDR3 is TGCGCCAGCAGCCAAGAAGGGGCCGCGGGAGAAGGTACCGGGGAGCTGTTTTTT. Its translation is CASSQEGAAGEGTGELFF.

The CDR3 sequence is CASSQVAGGSGYNEQFF. In DNA form, the CDR3 reads TGCGCCAGCAGCCAAGTAGCAGGCGGGAGTGGGTACAATGAGCAGTTCTTC. V and J are TRBV4-1 and TRBJ2-1; 7 bases fit TRBD2. The V and J ends lost 1 base and 4 bases, in that order; junction bases with no gene match: 10. Looked up from germline, CDR1 is MGHRA and CDR2 is YSYEKL. CDR3 length: 17 amino acids.

This rearrangement joins TRBV28 to TRBJ1-5, with 7 positions matching TRBD1. The V segment lost 6 bases and the J segment 7 bases; nucleotides outside the gene matches: 9. The CDR3 is made up of 14 amino acids. CDR1 MDHEN and CDR2 SYDVKM come from the germline V gene. This CDR3 reads CASRYRGADQPQHF. In DNA, the CDR3 is TGTGCCAGCAGGTACAGGGGTGCGGACCAGCCCCAGCATTTT.

The chain joins TRBV18 to TRBJ1-4; TRBD1 is a possible D gene (5 bases). Germline lookup yields CDR1 KGHSH and CDR2 LQKENI. This CDR3 is built from 14 residues. V was trimmed by 3 bases and J by 0 bases, leaving 5 bases between them. The CDR3 here is CASSPTATNEKLFF. The CDR3 DNA is TGTGCCAGCTCACCGACAGCAACTAATGAAAAACTGTTTTTT.

This clone was picked up a small number of times. The chain couples TRBV30 to TRBJ1-5, with 9 bases fitting TRBD1. Trimming at V came to 3 bases and at J to 2 bases, leaving 5 bases not matched to a gene. The CDR3 runs to 15 residues. Germline V gives CDR1 GTSNPN, CDR2 SVGIG (reference sequence). The CDR3 nucleotides read TGTGCCTGGAGAACGACAGGGGGTGGCAATCAGCCCCAGCATTTT. Protein product: CAWRTTGGGNQPQHF.

The chain couples TRBV10-3 to TRBJ2-7, with D possibly matching TRBD2 (7 bases). Deletions cut 11 bases from V and 3 bases from J, with 14 bases between. CDR1 and CDR2 from the germline V gene are ENHRY and SYGVKD. The CDR3 sequence is 12 residues long. CDR3 residues: CAGGEQGYEQYF. The CDR3 DNA sequence: TGTGCCGGGGGGGAACAGGGCTACGAGCAGTACTTC.

Concerning this clone: Other DNA sequences within the sample encode an identical CDR3. The genes are TRBV12-3 or TRBV12-4 and TRBJ1-1, with unresolved D. V was trimmed by 6 bases and J by 4 bases, leaving 9 bases between them. This CDR3 has 12 residues. DNA for the CDR3: TGTGCCAGCAGGACCGGGGTCACTGAAGCTTTCTTT. It specifies CASRTGVTEAFF.

This chain links TRBV3-1 (or the pseudogene TRBV3-2) with TRBJ2-7, with D possibly being TRBD1 (5 bases). The V gene lost 0 bases and the J gene lost 2 bases, with 11 bases spanning the gap. CDR1 is LGHDT and CDR2 is YNNKEL in the germline V gene (reference sequence). This CDR3 has 15 residues. This CDR3 is CASSQEIGRAYEQYF. As DNA, the CDR3 is TGTGCCAGCAGCCAAGAAATCGGCAGGGCCTACGAGCAGTACTTC.